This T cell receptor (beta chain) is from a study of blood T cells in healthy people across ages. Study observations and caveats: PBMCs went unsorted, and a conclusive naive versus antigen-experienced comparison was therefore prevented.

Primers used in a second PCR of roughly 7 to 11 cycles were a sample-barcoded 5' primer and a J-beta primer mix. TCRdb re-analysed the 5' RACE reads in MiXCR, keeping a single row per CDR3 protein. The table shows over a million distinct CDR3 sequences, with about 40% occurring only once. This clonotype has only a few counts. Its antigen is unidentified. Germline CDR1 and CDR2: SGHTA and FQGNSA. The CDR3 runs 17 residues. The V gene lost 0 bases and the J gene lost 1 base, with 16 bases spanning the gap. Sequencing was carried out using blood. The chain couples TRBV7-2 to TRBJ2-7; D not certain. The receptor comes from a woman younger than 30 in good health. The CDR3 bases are TGTGCCAGCAGCTTAGCGAATTGGCGGTTACTTTCCTACGAGCAGTACTTC. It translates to CASSLANWRLLSYEQYF.